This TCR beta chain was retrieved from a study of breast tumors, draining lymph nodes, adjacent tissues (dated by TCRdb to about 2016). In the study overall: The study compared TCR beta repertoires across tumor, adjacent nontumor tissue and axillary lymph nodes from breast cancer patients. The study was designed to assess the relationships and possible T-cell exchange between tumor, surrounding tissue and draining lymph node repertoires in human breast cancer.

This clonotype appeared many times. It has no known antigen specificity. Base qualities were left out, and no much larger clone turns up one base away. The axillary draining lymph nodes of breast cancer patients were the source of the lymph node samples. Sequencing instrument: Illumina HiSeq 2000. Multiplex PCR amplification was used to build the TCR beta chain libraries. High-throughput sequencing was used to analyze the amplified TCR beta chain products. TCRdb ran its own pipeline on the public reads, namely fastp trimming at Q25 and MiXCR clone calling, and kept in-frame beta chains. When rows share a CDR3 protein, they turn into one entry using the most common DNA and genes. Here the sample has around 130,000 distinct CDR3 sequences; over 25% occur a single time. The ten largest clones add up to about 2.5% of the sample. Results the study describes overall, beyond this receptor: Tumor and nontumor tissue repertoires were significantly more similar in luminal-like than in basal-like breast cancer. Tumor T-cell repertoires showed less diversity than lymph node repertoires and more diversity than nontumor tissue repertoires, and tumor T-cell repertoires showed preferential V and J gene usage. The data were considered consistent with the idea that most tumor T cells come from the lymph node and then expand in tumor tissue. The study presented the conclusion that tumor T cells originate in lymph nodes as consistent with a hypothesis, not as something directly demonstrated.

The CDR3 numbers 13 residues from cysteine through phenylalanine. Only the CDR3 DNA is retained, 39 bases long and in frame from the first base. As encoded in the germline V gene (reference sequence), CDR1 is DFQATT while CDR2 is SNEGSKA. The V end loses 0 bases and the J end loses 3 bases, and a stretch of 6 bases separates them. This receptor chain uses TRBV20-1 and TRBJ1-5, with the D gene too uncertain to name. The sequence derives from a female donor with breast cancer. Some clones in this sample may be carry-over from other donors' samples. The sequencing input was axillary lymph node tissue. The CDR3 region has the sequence CSAREGSNQPQHF. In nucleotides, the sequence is TGCAGTGCTAGAGAGGGATCCAATCAGCCCCAGCATTTT.